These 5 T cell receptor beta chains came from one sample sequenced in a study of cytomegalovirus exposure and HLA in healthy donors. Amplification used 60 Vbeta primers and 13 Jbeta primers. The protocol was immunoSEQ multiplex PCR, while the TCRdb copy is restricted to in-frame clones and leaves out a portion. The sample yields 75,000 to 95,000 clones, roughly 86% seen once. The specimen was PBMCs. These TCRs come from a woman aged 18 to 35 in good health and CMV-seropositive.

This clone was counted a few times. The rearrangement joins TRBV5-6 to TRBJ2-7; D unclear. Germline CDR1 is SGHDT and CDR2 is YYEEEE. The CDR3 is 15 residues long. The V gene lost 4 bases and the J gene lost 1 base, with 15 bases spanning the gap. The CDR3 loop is CASSPDRAGSYEQYF. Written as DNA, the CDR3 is TGTGCCAGCAGCCCCGACCGTGCAGGATCCTACGAGCAGTACTTC.

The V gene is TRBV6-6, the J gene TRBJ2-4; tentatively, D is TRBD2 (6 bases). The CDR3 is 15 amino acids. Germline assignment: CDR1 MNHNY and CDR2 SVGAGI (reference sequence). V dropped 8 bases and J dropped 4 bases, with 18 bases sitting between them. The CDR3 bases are TGTGCCAGCGTAGAGCGGAACGGGGGTAAAAACATTCAGTACTTC. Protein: CASVERNGGKNIQYF.

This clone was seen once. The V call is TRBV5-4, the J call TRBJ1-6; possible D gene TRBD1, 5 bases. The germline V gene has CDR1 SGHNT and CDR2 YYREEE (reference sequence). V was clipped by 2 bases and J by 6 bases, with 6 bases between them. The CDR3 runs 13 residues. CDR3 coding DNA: TGTGCCAGCAGCTTTCAGGGTAATTCACCCCTCCACTTT. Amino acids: CASSFQGNSPLHF. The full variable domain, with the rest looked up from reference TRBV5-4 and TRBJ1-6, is ETGVTQSPTHLIKTRGQQVTLRCSSQSGHNTVSWYQQALGQGPQFIFQYYREEENGRGNFPPRFSGLQFPNYSSELNVNALELDDSALYLCASSFQGNSPLHFGNGTRLTVT.

The CDR3 loop reads CASRELAGGLTQYF. DNA for the CDR3: TGTGCCAGCAGAGAACTAGCGGGAGGGCTCACCCAGTACTTC. The chain recombines TRBV6-6 with TRBJ2-5; TRBD2 matches at 13 bases. With 6 bases clipped from V and 8 bases from J, the junction kept 6 bases outside the gene matches. The CDR3 length is 14 residues. The V gene's germline CDR1 is MNHNY and CDR2 SVGAGI (reference sequence).

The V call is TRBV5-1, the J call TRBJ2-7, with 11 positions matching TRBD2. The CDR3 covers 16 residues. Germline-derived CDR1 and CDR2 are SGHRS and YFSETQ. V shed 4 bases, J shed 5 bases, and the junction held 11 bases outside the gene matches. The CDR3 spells CASSAGTSGLSNEQYF. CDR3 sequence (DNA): TGCGCCAGCAGCGCGGGGACTAGCGGCCTTAGTAACGAGCAGTACTTC. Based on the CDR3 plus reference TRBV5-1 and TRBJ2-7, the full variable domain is KAGVTQTPRYLIKTRGQQVTLSCSPISGHRSVSWYQQTPGQGLQFLFEYFSETQRNKGNFPGRFSGRQFSNSRSEMNVSTLELGDSALYLCASSAGTSGLSNEQYFGPGTRLTVT.